What follows is one T cell receptor beta chain and its context. Its specificity is unknown. The data originate from a study of T cell responses to AZD1222 COVID-19 vaccine. Whole-study results and caveats: Spike was spanned by vaccine-associated CD4 TCRs, with dominance at 160-218 and 743-854. Spike-specific TCR depth and breadth grew after two AZD1222 doses. Among spike-specific TCRs, nearly half reportedly target unmutated variant regions.

Assay: immunoSEQ multiplex PCR; the TCRdb copy retains only in-frame clones and omits some. The sample includes around 200,000 clones, over 85% of them seen just once. Trimming shortened V by 2 bases and J by 6 bases, and 5 bases separated the two germline ends. This CDR3 is 11 amino acids long. Germline V gives CDR1 SGHTA, CDR2 FQGNSA. Sample: peripheral blood, taken 28 days after the second dose of the MenACWY control vaccine. This clonotype was sampled from an adult who received the MenACWY meningococcal vaccine as a control. V usage is TRBV7-2 and J usage is TRBJ2-7; D is undetermined. The CDR3 coding sequence is TGTGCCAGCAGCTTATACTCCGAGCAGTACTTC. Amino acids: CASSLYSEQYF.